The sequence of this TCR beta chain was determined in a study of vaccination effects on CD4 cells after COVID-19. About the research overall: Two-dose BNT162b2 or mRNA-1273 vaccination was given to participants. The study, taken as a whole, reports: Among infection- and vaccine-induced clones, marked clonal contraction occurred late after vaccination.

About this clone itself: Its antigen is not known.

The ends were cut back, 0 bases at V and 3 bases at J, with 11 bases in the middle. The CDR3 is 14 amino acids. Germline V gene sequence: CDR1 GTSNPN, CDR2 SVGIG (reference sequence). Clones were read by immunoSEQ multiplex PCR, and TCRdb kept only the in-frame ones, dropping some. The sample yields over 55,000 clones, about 79% seen once. Ahead of sequencing, the ViraFEST assay grew antigen-specific CD4+ T cells using viral peptide pools. Cells that had been cultured for 10 days were the source of isolated CD4+ T cells. People in the vaccine group had not been infected with SARS-CoV-2 before, and their nucleocapsid antibodies were negative. Cultivation was performed at 1.5 million to 2 million PBMC per well with 8.5 to 10 IU/ml IL-2 and about 10 ug/ml peptides added. On both days 3 and 7, half of the culture medium was replaced with IL-2 medium.

This chain joins TRBV30 and TRBJ2-5; D ambiguous. The clonotype comes from a human donor who received a COVID-19 vaccine. The sample in question was CD4+ T cells from PBMCs cultured with HCoV-OC43 spike peptides, obtained before COVID-19 vaccination. Subset here: HCoV-OC43 spike overlapping peptide pool stimulation. The CDR3: CAWSVLSLKETQYF. Written as DNA, the CDR3 is TGTGCCTGGAGTGTACTGTCCCTAAAAGAGACCCAGTACTTC.